This TCR beta chain was found in a study of regulatory T cells in long-lasting Graves disease. In building TCR beta libraries, iRepertoire HTBI primers were used together with Arm-PCR of CDR3 regions. Each CDR3 protein is one row after TCRdb ran MiXCR on the multiplex PCR reads. The data contain approximately 690,000 distinct CDR3 sequences, around 30% of them singletons. This clonotype was seen a handful of times. Time point reported: persistent/refractory GD, antithyroid drugs over 5 years with positive TRAb. There was RNA extracted from PBMCs, and the TCR library was made from it. V trimming: 0 bases; J trimming: 4 bases; junction bases outside the gene matches: 1. The CDR3 loop spans 14 amino acids. The V gene's germline CDR1 is WNHNN and CDR2 SYGVQD (reference sequence).

Source: peripheral blood mononuclear cells (PBMCs), taken when the disease was refractory, from a patient treated with antithyroid drugs. V is TRBV10-1 and J is TRBJ2-7, with 9 bases fitting TRBD1. The TCR was taken from a female donor with Graves disease. CDR3 sequence: CASSESTGGYEQYF. The CDR3 DNA follows: TGCGCCAGCAGTGAGTCGACAGGGGGGTACGAGCAGTACTTC.